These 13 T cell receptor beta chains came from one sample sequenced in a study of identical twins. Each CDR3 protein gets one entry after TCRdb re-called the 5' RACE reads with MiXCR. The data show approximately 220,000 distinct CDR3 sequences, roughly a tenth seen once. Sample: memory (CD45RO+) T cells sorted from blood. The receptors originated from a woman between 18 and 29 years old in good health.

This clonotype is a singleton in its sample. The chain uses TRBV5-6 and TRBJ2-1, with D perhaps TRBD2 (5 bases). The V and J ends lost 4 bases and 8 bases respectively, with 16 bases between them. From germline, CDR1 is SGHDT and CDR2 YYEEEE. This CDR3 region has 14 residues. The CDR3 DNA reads TGTGCCAGCAGCCCCGGGCTTAGCGATGATGAGCAGTTCTTC. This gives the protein CASSPGLSDDEQFF. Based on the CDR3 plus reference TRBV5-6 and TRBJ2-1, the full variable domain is DAGVTQSPTHLIKTRGQQVTLRCSPKSGHDTVSWYQQALGQGPQFIFQYYEEEERQRGNFPDRFSGHQFPNYSSELNVNALLLGDSALYLCASSPGLSDDEQFFGPGTRLTVL.

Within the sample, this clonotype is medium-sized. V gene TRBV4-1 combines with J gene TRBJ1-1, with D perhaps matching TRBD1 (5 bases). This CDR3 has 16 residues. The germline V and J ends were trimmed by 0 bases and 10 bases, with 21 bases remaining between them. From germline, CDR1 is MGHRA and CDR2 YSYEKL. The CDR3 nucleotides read TGCGCCAGCAGCCAAGAAGGGTACAGGACCTATGAAGGAGCTTTCTTT. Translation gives CASSQEGYRTYEGAFF.

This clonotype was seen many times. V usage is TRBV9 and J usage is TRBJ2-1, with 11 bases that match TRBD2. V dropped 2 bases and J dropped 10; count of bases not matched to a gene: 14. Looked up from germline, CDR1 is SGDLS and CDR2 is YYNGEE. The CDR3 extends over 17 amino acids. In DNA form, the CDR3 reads TGTGCCAGCAGCGTCAGTGCCGGGACTAGCGGAAATCCGGAGCAGTTCTTC. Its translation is CASSVSAGTSGNPEQFF.

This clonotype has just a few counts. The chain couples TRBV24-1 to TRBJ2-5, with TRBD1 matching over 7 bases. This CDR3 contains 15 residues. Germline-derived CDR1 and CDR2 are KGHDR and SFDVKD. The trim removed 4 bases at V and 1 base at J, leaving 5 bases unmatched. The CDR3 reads CATSDARDSQETQYF. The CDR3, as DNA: TGTGCCACCAGTGACGCTCGGGACAGCCAAGAGACCCAGTACTTC.

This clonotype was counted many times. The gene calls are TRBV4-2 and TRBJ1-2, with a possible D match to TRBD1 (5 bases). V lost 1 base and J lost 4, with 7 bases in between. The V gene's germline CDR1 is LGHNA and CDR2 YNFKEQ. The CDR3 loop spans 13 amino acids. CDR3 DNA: TGTGCCAGCAGCCAAGGGACACCCTATGGCTACACCTTC. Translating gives CASSQGTPYGYTF.

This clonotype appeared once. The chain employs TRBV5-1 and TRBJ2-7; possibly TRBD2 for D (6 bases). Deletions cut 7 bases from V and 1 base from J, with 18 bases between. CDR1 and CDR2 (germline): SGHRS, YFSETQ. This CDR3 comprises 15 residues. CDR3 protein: CASCRGGYGSYEQYF. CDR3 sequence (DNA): TGCGCCAGCTGTAGGGGAGGCTATGGTTCCTACGAGCAGTACTTC.

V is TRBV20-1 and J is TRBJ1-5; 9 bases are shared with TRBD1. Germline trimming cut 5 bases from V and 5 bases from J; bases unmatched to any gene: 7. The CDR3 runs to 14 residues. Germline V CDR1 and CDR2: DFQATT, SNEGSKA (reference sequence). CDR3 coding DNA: TGCAGTGCTGGTTCCGGGACAGGGCATCAGCCCCAGCATTTT. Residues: CSAGSGTGHQPQHF.

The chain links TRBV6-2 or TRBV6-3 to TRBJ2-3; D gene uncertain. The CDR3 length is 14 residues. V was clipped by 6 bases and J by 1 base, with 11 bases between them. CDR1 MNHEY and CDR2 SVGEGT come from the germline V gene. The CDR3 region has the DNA TGTGCCAGCAGGAAGTATGATGGCACAGATACGCAGTATTTT. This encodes CASRKYDGTDTQYF.

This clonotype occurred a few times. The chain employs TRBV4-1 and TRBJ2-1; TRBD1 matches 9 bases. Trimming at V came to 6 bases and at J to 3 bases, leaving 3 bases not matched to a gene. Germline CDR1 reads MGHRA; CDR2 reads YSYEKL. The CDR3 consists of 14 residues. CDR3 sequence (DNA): TGCGCCAGCAGGAGGACAGGGGTCTACAATGAGCAGTTCTTC. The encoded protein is CASRRTGVYNEQFF.

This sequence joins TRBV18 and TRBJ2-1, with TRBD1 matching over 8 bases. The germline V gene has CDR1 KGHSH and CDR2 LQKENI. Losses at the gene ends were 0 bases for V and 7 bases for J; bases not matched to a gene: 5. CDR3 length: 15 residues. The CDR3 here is CASSPPQGARNEQFF. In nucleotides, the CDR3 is TGTGCCAGCTCACCACCGCAGGGGGCAAGGAATGAGCAGTTCTTC.

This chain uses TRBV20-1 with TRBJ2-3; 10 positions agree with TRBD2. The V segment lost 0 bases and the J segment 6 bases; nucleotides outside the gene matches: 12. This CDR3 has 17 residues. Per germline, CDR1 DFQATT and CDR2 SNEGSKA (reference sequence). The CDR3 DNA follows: TGCAGTGCTAGAGATAGGATAAGCGGGGGGGCTCTCGATACGCAGTATTTT. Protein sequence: CSARDRISGGALDTQYF.

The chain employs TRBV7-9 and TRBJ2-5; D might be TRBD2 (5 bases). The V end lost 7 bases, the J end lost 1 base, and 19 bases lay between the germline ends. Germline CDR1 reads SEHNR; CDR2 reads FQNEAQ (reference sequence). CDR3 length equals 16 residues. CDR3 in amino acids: CASTEWGSGLQETQYF. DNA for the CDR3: TGTGCCAGCACAGAATGGGGAAGCGGACTCCAAGAGACCCAGTACTTC. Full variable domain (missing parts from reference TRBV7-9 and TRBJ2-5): DTGVSQNPRHKITKRGQNVTFRCDPISEHNRLYWYRQTLGQGPEFLTYFQNEAQLEKSRLLSDRFSAERPKGSFSTLEIQRTEQGDSAMYLCASTEWGSGLQETQYFGPGTRLLVL.

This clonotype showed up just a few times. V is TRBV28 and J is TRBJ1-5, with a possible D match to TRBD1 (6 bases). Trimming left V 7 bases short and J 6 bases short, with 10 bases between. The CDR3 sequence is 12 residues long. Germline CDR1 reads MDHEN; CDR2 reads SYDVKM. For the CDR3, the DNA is TGTGCCAGCACCAGAGGGGGTCAGCCCCAGCATTTT. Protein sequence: CASTRGGQPQHF.